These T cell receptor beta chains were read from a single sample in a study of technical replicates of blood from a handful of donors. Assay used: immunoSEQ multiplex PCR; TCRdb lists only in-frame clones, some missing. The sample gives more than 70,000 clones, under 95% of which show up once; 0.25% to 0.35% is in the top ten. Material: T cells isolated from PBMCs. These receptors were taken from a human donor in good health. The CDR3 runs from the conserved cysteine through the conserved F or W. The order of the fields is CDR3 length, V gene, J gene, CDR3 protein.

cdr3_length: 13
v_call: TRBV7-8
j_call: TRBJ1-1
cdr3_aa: CASSLARPTEAFF

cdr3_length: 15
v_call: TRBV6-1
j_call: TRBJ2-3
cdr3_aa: CASRLAGGLFDTQYF

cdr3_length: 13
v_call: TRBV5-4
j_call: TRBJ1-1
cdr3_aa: CASSLGQGYGAFF

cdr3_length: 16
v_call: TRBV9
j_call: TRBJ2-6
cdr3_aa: CASSVVASLGANVLTF

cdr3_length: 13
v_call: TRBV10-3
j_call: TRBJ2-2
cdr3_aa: CATNQQGPGELFF

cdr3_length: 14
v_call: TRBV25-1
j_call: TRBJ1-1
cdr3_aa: CASSVGGLNTEAFF

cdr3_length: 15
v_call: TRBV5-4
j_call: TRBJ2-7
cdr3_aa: CASAFQGLARYEQYF

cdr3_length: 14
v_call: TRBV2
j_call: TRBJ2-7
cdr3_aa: CASNVNKGLAEQYF

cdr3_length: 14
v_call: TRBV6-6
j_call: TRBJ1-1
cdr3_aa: CASSYVAGDDRAFF

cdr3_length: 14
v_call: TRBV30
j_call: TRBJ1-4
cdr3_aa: CAWSARVFNEKLFF

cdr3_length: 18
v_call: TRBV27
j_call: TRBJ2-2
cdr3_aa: CASSKIYLAGEGTGELFF

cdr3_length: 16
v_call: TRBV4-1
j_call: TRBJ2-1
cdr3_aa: CASSLTAGSSYNEQFF

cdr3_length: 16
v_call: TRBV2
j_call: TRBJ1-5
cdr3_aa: CASTEEGFPVYQPQHF

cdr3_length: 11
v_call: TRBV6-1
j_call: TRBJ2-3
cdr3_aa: CATSRTDTQYF

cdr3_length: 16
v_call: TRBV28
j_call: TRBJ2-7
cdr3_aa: CASSLDHGTGVAEQYF

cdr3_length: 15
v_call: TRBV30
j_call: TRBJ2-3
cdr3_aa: CAWSTVAGRSDTQYF

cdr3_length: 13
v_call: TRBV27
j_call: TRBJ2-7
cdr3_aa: CASRGTGGHEQYF

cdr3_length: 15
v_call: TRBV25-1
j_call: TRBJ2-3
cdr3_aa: CATAETGKRGDTQYF

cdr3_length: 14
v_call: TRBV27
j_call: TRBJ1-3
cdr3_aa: CASSSWDNGNTIYF

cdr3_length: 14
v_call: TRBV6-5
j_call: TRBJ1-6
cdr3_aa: CASSYHDRPSPLHF

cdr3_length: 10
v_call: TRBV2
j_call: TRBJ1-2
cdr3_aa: CASRLFGYTF

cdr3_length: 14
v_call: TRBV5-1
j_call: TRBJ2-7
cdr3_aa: CASSPLTSGYEQYF

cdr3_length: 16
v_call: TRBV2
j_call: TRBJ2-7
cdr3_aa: CASTPTRTGGWGEQYF

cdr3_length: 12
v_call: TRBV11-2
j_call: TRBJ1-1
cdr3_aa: CASTRGDTEAFF

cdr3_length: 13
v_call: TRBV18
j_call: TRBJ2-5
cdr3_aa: CASSPNREETQYF

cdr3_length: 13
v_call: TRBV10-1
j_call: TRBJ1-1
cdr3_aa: CASTEDWNTEAFF

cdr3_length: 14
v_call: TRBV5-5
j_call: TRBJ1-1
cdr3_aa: CASSWGTENTEAFF

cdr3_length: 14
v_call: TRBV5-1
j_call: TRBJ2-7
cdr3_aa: CASSLGWQTYEQYF

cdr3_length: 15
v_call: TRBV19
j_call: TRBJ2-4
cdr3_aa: CASSIRTGGGYIQYF

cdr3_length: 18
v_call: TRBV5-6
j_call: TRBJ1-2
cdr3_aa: CASSSPGMGGAPNYGYTF

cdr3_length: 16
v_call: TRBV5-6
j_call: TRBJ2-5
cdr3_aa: CASSLVRVTDQETQYF

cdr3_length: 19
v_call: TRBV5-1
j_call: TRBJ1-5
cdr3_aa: CASSLDAQGVPLRGQPQHF

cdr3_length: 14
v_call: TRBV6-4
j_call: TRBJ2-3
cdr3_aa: CAKLGGSRADTQYF

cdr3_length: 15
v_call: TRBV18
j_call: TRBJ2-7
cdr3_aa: CASSPDSGAAIEQYF

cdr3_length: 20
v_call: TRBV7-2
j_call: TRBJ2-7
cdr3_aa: CASSLAAAGLAGGSSYEQYF

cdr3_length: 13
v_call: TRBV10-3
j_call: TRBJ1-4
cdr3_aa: CAIAQTGDEKLFF

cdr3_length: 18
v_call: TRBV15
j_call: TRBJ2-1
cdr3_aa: CATSELRVGRGAYNEQFF

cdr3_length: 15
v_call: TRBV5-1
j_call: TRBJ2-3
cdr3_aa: CASSLGASGGNTQYF

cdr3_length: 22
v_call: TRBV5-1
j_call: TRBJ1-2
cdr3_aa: CASSLNSRPRSDDRFYNYGYTF

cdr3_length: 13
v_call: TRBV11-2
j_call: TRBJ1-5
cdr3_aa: CASSLDRAQPQHF

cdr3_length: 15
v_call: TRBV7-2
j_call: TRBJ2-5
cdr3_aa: CASSQLAGPQETQYF

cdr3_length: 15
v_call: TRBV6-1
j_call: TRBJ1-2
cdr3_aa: CASSEARGPGYGYTF

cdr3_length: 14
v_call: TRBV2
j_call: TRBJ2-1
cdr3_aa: CASSAESSYNEQFF

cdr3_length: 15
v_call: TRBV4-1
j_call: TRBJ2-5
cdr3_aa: CASSQVSGGQETQYF

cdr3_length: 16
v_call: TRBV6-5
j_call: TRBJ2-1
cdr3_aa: CASSYPLAGGHNEQFF

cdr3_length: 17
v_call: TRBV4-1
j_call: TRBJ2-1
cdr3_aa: CASSQPRKGAKYNEQFF

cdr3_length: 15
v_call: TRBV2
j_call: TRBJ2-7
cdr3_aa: CASSGGGATSYEQYF

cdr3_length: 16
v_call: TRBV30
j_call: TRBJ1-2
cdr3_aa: CAWTGPGGSARKGYTF

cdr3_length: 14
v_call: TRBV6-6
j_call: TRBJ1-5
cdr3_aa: CASSSQGEAQPQHF

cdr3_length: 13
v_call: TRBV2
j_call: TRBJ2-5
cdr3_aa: CASSVGAQETQYF

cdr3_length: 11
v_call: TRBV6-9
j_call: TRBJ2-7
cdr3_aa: CASSPTYEQYF